This TCR beta chain was recovered during a study of CD8 T cells in ankylosing spondylitis. General study points: A motif of fewer than ten highly homologous TCR beta variants was seen as apparently characteristic of ankylosing spondylitis blood. According to the report, clones linked to the disease were significantly enriched in matched synovial fluid samples taken from ankylosing spondylitis patients. Disease-associated clonotypes exhibited CD8+ identity and were relatively infrequent in peripheral blood.

This clonotype was detected a few times. Its specificity is unknown. Germline CDR1 reads SEHNR; CDR2 reads FQNEAQ (reference sequence). Germline trimming cut 2 bases from V and 3 bases from J; bases unmatched to any gene: 4. This CDR3 is 15 amino acids long. For TCR beta, libraries came from quantitative 5'-RACE with molecular barcodes. TCRdb itself ran the 5' RACE reads through MiXCR, one entry per CDR3 protein. The sample yields approximately 240,000 distinct CDR3 sequences, 10% to 13% seen once. The TCR originated in a male donor with ankylosing spondylitis or in good health (not recorded which). The sequenced sample was blood, either unsorted or a sorted T cell fraction (not recorded which). V and J are TRBV7-9 and TRBJ2-3, with 8 bases that match TRBD1. The CDR3, as DNA: TGTGCCAGCAGCTTAAATACAGGGGGTACAGATACGCAGTATTTT. Residues: CASSLNTGGTDTQYF.